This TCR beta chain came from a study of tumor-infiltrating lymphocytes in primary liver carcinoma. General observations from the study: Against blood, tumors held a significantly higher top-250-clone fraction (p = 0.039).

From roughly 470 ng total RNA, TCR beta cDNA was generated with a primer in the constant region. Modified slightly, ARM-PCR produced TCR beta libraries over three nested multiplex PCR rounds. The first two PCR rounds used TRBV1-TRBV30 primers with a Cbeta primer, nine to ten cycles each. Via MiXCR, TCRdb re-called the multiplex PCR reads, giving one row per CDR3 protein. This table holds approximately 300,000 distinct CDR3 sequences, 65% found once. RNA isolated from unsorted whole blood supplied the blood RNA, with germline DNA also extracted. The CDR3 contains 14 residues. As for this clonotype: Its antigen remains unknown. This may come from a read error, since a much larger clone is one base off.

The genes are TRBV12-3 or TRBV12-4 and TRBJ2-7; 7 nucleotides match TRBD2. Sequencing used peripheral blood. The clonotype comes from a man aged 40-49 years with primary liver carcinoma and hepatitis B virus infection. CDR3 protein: CVSSPSGNSYEQYF. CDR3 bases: TGTGTCAGCAGTCCGAGCGGGAACTCCTACGAGCAGTACTTC.